This is a list of T cell receptor beta chains from one sample in a study of blood T cell repertoires in COVID-19. Sequencing used immunoSEQ multiplex PCR; TCRdb keeps in-frame clones, though not all of them. The sample shows 85,000 to 130,000 clones, around 85% of them seen only once. Input material: PBMCs or T cells enriched from blood (not recorded which). Receptors were obtained from a woman aged 45-59 years who had recovered from COVID-19. The CDR3 runs from the conserved cysteine through the conserved F or W. The order of the fields is D gene, clone size, V gene, J gene, CDR3 DNA, CDR3 protein. A D gene is named only where the DNA matches it firmly. For some rows the clone size is stated as once, few or many, or as a class when expanded; others skip it.

TRBD1,-,TRBV9,TRBJ2-2,TGTGCCAGCAGCGTAGACGGGACAGGGAGCACCGGGGAGCTGTTTTTT,CASSVDGTGSTGELFF
-,-,TRBV10-3,TRBJ2-3,TGTGCCATCAGTGAGGCGGAGGGGCGAGATACGCAGTATTTT,CAISEAEGRDTQYF
TRBD2,-,TRBV6-4,TRBJ2-1,TGTGCCAGCAGTGACTATGGGACTAGCGGTAATGAGCAGTTCTTC,CASSDYGTSGNEQFF
TRBD2,-,TRBV6-5,TRBJ2-3,TGTGCCAGCAGTTATCTAGCGGGAGATACGCAGTATTTT,CASSYLAGDTQYF
-,-,TRBV20-1,TRBJ2-1,TGCAGTGCTAGTGGGGAGATTGACAACAATGAGCAGTTCTTC,CSASGEIDNNEQFF
TRBD1,-,TRBV5-4,TRBJ1-1,TGTGCCAGCAGCCCCTCAGGGACAGGGACCATGAACACTGAAGCTTTCTTT,CASSPSGTGTMNTEAFF
-,-,TRBV5-1,TRBJ2-2,TGCGCCAGCAGGTCGACAGTAGGAACCGGGGAGCTGTTTTTT,CASRSTVGTGELFF
TRBD2,-,TRBV3-1/TRBV3-2,TRBJ2-5,TGTGCCAGCAGCGCACTAGCGTCAGAAGAGACCCAGTACTTC,CASSALASEETQYF
-,-,TRBV14,TRBJ2-7,TGTGCCAGCAGCCAAGAAATCGGTTACGAGCAGTACTTC,CASSQEIGYEQYF
TRBD1,once,TRBV19,TRBJ1-1,TGTGCCAGTAGGGTTCAGAGGGGGCTCACGAACACTGAAGCTTTCTTT,CASRVQRGLTNTEAFF
-,once,TRBV19,TRBJ2-6,TGTGCCAGTAGTATGCTGGCATCTGGGGCCAACGTCCTGACTTTC,CASSMLASGANVLTF
TRBD2,-,TRBV3-1/TRBV3-2,TRBJ2-5,TGTGCCAGCAGCCAAACTAGCGGGATGGGGGAGACCCAGTACTTC,CASSQTSGMGETQYF
TRBD2,few,TRBV10-1,TRBJ2-1,TGCGCCAGCGGGGCTAGCGGGACTTACAATGAGCAGTTCTTC,CASGASGTYNEQFF
-,-,TRBV28,TRBJ1-5,TGTGCCAGCAGTTCTAGGGGCAGGGGATTTGGTCAGCCCCAGCATTTT,CASSSRGRGFGQPQHF
TRBD1,-,TRBV9,TRBJ1-3,TGTGCCAGCAGTCCCACAGGGGTCTCTGGAAACACCATATATTTT,CASSPTGVSGNTIYF